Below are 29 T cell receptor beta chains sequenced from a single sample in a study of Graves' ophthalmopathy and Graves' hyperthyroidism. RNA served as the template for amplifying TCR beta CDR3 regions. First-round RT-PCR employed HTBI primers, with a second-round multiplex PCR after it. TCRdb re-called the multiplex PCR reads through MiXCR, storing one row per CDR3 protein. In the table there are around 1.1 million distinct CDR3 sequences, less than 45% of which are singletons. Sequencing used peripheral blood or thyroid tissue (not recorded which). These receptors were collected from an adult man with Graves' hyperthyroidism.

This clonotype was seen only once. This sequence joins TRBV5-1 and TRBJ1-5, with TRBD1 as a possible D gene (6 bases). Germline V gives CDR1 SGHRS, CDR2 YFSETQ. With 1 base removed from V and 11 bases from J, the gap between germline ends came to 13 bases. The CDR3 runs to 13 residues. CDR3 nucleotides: TGCGCCAGCAGCTTGTGGGGGGGCTCGGCCCAGCATTTT. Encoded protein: CASSLWGGSAQHF.

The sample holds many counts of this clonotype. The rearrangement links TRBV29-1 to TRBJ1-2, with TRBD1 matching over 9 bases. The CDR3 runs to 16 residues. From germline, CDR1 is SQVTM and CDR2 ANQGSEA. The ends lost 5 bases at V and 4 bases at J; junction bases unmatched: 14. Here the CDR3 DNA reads TGCAGCGTTCCCGGGGGGGGGGACAGGGATCCCTATGGCTACACCTTC. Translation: CSVPGGGDRDPYGYTF.

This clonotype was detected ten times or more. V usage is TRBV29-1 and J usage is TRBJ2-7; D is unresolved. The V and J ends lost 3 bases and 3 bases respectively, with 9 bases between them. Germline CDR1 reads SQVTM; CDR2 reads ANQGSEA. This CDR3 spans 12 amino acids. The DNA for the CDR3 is TGCAGCGTTGACGGGCTGAACTACGAGCAGTACTTC. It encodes CSVDGLNYEQYF.

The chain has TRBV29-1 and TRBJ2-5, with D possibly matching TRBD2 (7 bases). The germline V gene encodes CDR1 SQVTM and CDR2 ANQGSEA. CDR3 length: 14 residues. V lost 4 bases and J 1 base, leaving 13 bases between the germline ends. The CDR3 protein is CSVARGGSQETQYF. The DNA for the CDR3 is TGCAGCGTTGCCAGGGGAGGGTCCCAAGAGACCCAGTACTTC.

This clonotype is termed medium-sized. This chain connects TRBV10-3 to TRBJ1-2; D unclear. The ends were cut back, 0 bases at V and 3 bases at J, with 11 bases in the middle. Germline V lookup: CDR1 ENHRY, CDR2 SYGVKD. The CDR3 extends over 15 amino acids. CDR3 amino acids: CAISESPGRDYGYTF. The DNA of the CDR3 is TGTGCCATCAGTGAGTCCCCTGGGAGAGACTATGGCTACACCTTC.

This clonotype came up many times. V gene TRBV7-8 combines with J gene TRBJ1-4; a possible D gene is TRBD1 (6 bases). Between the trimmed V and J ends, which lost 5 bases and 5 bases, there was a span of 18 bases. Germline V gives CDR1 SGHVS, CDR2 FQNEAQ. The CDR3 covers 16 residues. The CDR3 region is CASSPKRTVHNEKLFF. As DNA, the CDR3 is TGTGCCAGCAGCCCGAAAAGGACAGTACACAATGAAAAACTGTTTTTT.

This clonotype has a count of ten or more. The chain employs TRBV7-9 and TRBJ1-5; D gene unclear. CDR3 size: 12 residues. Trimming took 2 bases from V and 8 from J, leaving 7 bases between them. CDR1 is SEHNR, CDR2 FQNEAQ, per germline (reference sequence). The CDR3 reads CASSLPAEPQHF. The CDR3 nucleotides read TGTGCCAGCAGCTTACCGGCTGAGCCCCAGCATTTT.

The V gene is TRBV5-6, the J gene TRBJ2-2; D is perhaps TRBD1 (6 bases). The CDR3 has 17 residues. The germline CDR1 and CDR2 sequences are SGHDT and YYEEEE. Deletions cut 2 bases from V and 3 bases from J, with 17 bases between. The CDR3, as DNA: TGTGCCAGCAGCTTCCGGGAACAGGGATTCGACACCGGGGAGCTGTTTTTT. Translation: CASSFREQGFDTGELFF.

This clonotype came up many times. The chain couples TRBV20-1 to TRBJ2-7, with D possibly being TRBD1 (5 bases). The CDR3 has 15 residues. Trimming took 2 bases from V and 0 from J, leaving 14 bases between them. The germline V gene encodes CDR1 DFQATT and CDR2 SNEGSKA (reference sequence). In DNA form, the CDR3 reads TGCAGTGCTAGATCCATTCGACAGCTCTCCTACGAGCAGTACTTC. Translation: CSARSIRQLSYEQYF.

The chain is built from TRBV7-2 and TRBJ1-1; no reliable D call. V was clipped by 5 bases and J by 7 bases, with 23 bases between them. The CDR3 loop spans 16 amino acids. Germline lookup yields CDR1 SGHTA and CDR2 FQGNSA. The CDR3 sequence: CASSHRQYPGSIEAFF. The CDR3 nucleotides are TGTGCCAGCAGCCACAGACAATACCCGGGATCAATTGAAGCTTTCTTT.

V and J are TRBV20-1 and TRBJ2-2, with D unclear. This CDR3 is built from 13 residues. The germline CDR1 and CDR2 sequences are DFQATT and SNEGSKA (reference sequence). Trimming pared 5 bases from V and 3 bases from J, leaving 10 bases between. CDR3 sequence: CSALEHYTGELFF. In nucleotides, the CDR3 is TGCAGTGCTCTGGAACATTACACCGGGGAGCTGTTTTTT.

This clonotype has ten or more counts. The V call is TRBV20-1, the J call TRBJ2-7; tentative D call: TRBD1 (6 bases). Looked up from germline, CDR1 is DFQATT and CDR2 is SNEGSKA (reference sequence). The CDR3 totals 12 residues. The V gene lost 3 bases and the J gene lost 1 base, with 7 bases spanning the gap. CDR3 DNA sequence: TGCAGTGCTAGGGGACATTCCTACGAGCAGTACTTC. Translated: CSARGHSYEQYF.

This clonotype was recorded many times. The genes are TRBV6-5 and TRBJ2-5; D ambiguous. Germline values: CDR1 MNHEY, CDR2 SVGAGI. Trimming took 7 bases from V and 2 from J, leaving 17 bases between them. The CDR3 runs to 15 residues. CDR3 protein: CASTSPYRGQETQYF. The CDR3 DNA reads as TGTGCCAGCACCTCCCCCTACAGAGGTCAAGAGACCCAGTACTTC.

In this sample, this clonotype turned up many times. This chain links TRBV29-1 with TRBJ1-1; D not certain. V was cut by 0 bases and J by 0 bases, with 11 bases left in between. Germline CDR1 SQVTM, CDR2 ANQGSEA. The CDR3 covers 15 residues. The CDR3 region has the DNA TGCAGCGTTGAAGATCGGGCAGGTGTGAACACTGAAGCTTTCTTT. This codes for CSVEDRAGVNTEAFF.

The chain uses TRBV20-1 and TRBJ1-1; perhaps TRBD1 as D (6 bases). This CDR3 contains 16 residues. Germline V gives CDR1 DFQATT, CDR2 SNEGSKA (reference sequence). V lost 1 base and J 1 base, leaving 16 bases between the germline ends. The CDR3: CSARVGGRGTNTEAFF. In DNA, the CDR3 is TGCAGTGCTAGAGTCGGGGGGCGGGGAACGAACACTGAAGCTTTCTTT.

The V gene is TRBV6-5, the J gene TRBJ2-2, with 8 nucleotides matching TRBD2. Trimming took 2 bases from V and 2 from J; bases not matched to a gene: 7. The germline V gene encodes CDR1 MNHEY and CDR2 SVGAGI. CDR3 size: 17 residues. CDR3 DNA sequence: TGTGCCAGCAGTTACGAATTGGCGGGAGGAAACACCGGGGAGCTGTTTTTT. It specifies CASSYELAGGNTGELFF.

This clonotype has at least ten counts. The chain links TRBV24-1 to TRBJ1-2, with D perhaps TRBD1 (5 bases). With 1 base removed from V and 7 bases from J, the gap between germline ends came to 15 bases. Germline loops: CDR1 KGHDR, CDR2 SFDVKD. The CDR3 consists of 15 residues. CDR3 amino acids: CATSDFPGGDSGYTF. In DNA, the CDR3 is TGTGCCACCAGTGATTTTCCGGGGGGGGACTCTGGCTACACCTTC.

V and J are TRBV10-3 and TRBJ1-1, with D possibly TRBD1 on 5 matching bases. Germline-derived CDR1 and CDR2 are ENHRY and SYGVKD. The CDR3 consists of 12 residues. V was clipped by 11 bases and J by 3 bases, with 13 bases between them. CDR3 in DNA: TGTGCCTCCGGGGGTGAGGACACTGAAGCTTTCTTT. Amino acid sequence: CASGGEDTEAFF.

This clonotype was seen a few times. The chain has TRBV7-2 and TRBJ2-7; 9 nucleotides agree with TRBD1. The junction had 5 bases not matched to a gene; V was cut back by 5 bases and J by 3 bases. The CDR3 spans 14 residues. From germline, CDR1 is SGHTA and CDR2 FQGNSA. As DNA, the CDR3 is TGTGCCAGCAGCAAACAGGGGGCGAGCTACGAGCAGTACTTC. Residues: CASSKQGASYEQYF.

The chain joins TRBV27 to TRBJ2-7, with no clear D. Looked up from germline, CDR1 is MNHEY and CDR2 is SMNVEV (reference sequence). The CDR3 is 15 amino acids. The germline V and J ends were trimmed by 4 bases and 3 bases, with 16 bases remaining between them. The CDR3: CASSSKTYGSYEQYF. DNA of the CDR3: TGTGCCAGCAGTTCAAAGACTTACGGTAGCTACGAGCAGTACTTC.

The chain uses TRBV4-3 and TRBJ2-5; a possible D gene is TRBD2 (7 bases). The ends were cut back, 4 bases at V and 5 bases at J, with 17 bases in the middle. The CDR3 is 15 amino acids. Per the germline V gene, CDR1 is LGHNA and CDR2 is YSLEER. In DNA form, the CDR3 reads TGCGCCAGCAGCCTCATGGGGGGGGCTTTGGAGACCCAGTACTTC. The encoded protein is CASSLMGGALETQYF.

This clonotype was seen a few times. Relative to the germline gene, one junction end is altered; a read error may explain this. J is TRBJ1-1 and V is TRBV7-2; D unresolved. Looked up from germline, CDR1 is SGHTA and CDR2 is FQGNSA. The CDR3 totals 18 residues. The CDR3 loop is CANSLVGREGPAGTEAFF. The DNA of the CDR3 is TGTGCCAACAGCTTAGTTGGGCGCGAAGGGCCCGCAGGAACTGAAGCTTTCTTT.

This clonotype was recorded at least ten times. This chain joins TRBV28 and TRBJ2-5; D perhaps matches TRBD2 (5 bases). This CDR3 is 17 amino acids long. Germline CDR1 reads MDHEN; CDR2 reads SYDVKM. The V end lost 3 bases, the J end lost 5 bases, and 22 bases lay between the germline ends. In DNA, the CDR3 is TGTGCCAGCAGTTTTTTTTCGTTGGGGAGTTCGCGGGAGACCCAGTACTTC. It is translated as CASSFFSLGSSRETQYF.

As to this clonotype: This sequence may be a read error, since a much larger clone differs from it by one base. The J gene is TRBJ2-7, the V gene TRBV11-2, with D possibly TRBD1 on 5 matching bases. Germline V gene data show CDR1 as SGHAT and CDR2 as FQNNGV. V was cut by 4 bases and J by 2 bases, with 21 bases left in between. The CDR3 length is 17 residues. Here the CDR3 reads CASSSQRQSEGPYEQYF. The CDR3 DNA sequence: TGTGCCAGCAGCTCCCAACGACAGAGCGAAGGTCCCTACGAGCAGTACTTC.

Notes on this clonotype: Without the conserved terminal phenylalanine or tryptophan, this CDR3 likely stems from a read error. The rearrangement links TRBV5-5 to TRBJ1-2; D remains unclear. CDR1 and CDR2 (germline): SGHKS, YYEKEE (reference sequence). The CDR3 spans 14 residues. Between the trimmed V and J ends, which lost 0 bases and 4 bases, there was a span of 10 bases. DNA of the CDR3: TGTGCCAGCAGCTTGGGGCAGACTAGCTATGGCTACACCCTC. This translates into CASSLGQTSYGYTL.

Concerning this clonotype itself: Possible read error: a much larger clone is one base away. The CDR3, as DNA: TGTGCCAGCAGCTGGACTAGCGGGGCCGGTGGGGAGACCCAGTACTTC. It yields the protein CASSWTSGAGGETQYF. The V and J genes are TRBV7-2 and TRBJ2-5; 12 bases map to TRBD2. V was clipped by 4 bases and J by 5 bases; unmatched bases: 8. The CDR3 is 16 residues long. From germline, CDR1 is SGHTA and CDR2 FQGNSA.

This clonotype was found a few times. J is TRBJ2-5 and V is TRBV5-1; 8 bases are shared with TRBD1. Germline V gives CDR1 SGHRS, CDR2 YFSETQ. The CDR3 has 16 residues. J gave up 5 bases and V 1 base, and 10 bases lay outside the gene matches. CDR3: CASSLIGQGSLETQYF. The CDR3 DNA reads TGCGCCAGCAGCTTGATAGGACAGGGATCTTTGGAGACCCAGTACTTC.

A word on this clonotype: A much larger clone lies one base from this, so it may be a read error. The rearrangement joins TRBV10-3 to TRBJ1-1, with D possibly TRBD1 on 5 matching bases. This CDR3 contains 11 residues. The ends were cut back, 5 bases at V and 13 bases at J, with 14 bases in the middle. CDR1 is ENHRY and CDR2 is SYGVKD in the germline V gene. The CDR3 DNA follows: TGTGCCATCAGTTACGGGGGTATCGGTTTCTTT. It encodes CAISYGGIGFF.

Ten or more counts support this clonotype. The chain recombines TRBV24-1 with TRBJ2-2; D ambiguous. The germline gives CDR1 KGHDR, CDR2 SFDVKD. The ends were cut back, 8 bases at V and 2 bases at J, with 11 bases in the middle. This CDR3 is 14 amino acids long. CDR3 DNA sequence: TGTGCCACCAAGGGAACGAGAAACACCGGGGAGCTGTTTTTT. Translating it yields CATKGTRNTGELFF.